This T cell receptor beta chain was sequenced for a study of blood T cell repertoires in COVID-19. Across the study: Samples came from the United States, Italy and Spain, spanning acute and convalescent COVID-19. Sources were T cells, B-cell-depleted T cells, or PBMCs; the material itself was cDNA or gDNA.

V trimming: 7 bases; J trimming: 3 bases; junction bases outside the gene matches: 5. There are 15 residues in the CDR3. Germline V CDR1 and CDR2: MNHEY, SMNVEV (reference sequence). Authors' data handling: By means of reference gene primer amplification, nucleated cell counts were estimated. The repertoire was sequenced with immunoSEQ multiplex PCR; TCRdb's copy has only in-frame clones and lacks some. V, J and clone size derive from that table, while D and trimming were established from the DNA sequence. This table holds approximately 150,000 clones, approximately 80% found once. The receptor was derived from a man in his 70s with acute or convalescent COVID-19. This sequence joins TRBV27 and TRBJ1-6, with TRBD1 matching over 8 bases. Material for sequencing was peripheral blood. CDR3: CASTPGQGYNSPLHF. CDR3 nucleotide sequence: TGTGCCAGCACCCCCGGACAGGGCTATAATTCACCCCTCCACTTT.